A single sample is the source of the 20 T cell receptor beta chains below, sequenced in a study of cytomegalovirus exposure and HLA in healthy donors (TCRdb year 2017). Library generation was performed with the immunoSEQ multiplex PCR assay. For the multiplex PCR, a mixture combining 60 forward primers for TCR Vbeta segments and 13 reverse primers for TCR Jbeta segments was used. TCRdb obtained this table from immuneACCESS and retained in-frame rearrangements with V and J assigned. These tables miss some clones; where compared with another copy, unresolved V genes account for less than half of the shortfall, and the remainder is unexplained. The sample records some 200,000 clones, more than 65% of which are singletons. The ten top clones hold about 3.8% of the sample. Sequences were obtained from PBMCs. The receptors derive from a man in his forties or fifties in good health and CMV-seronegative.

Here the CDR3 DNA reads TGTGCCTCCCAACTAGGGGGGGGGACTTACAATGAGCAGTTCTTC. Amino acid sequence: CASQLGGGTYNEQFF. The chain recombines TRBV19 with TRBJ2-1; a weak D match, TRBD2 (7 bases). Germline values: CDR1 LNHDA, CDR2 SQIVND (reference sequence). V was cut by 11 bases and J by 4 bases, with 21 bases left in between. The CDR3 covers 15 residues.

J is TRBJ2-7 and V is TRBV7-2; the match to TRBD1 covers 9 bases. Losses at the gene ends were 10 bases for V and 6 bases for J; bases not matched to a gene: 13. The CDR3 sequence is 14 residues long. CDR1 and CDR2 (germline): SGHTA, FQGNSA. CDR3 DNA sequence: TGTGCCACTTACTCGGGACAGGGATCATCCGAGCAGTACTTC. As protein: CATYSGQGSSEQYF.

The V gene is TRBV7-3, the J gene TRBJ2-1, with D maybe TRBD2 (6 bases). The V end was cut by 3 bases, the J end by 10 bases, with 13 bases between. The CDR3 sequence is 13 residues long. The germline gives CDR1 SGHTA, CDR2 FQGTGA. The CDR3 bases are TGTGCCAGCAGCTTGCTCGGCGGGGCCGAGCAGTTCTTC. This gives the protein CASSLLGGAEQFF.

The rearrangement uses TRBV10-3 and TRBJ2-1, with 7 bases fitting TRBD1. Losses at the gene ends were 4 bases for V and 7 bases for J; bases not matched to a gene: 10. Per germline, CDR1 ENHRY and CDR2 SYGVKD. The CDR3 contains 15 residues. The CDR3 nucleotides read TGTGCCATCAGTGGGGTAGGGGGCCCGGGGAATGAGCAGTTCTTC. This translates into CAISGVGGPGNEQFF.

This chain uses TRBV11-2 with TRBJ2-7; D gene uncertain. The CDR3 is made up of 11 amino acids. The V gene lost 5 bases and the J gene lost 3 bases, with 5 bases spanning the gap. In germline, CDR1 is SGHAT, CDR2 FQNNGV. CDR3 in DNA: TGTGCCAGCAGCCTATTCTACGAGCAGTACTTC. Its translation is CASSLFYEQYF.

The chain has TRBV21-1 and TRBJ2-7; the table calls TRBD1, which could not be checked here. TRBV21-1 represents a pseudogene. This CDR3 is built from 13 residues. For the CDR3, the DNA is TGTGCCAGCAGCAAAGCCCCAGGTCACGAGCAGTACTTC. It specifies CASSKAPGHEQYF.

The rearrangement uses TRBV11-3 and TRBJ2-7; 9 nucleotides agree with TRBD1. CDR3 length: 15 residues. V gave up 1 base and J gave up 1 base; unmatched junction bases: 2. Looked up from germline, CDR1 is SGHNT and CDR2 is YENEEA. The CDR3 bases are TGTGCCAGCAGCTTAGGACAGGGGGGATCCTACGAGCAGTACTTC. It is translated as CASSLGQGGSYEQYF.

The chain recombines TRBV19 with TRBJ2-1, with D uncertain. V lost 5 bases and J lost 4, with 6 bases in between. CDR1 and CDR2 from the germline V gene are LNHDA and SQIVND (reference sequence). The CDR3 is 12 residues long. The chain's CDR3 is CASSVLYNEQFF. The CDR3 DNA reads TGTGCCAGTAGTGTCCTTTACAATGAGCAGTTCTTC.

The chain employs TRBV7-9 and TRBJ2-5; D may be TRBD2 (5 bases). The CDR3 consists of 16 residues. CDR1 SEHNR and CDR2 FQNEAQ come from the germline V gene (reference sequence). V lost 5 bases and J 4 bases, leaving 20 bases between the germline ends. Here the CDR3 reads CASSTLGGVMGETQYF. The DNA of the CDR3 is TGTGCCAGCAGCACACTAGGTGGAGTCATGGGAGAGACCCAGTACTTC.

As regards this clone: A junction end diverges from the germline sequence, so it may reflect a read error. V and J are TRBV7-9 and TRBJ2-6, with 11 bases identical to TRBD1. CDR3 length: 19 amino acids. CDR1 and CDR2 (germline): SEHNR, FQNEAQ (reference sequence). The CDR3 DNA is TGTTCCAGCAGCTTAGGTCGGGACAGGGGGGGCAGTGGGGCCAACGTCCTGACTTTC. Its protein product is CSSSLGRDRGGSGANVLTF.

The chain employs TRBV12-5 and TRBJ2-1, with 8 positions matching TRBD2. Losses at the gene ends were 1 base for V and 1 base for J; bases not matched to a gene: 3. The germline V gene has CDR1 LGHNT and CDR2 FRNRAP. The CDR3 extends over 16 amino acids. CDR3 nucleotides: TGTGCTAGTGGTTTGGCGCGGGGGGTATCCTACAATGAGCAGTTCTTC. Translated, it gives CASGLARGVSYNEQFF.

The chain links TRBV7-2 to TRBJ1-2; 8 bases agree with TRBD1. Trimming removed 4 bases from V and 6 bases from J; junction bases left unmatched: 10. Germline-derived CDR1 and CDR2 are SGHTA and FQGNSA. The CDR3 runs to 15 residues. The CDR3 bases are TGTGCCAGCAGCTCAGACAGGGGCGCCCGGCATGGCTACACCTTC. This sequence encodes CASSSDRGARHGYTF.

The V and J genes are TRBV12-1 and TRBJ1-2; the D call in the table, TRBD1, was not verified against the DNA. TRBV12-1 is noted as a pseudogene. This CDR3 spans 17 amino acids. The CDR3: CASSSYRQGQANYGYTF. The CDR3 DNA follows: TGTGCCAGCAGCTCGTACCGACAGGGCCAAGCTAACTATGGCTACACCTTC.

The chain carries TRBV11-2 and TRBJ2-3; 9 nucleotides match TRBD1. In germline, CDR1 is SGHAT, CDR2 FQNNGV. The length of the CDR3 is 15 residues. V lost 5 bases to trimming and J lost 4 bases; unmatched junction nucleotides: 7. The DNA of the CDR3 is TGTGCCAGCAGCGTGGGGGACAGGGTGGCAGATACGCAGTATTTT. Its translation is CASSVGDRVADTQYF.

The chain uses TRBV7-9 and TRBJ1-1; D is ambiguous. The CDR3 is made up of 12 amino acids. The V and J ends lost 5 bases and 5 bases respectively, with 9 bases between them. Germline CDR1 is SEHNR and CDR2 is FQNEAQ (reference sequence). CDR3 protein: CASSDGGTEAFF. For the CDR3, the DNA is TGTGCCAGCAGCGACGGAGGGACTGAAGCTTTCTTT.

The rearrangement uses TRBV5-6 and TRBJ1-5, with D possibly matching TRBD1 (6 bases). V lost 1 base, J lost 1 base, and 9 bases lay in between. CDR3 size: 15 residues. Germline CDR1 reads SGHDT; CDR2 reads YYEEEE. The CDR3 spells CASSLFRGSNQPQHF. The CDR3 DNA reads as TGTGCCAGCAGCTTGTTCAGGGGCAGCAATCAGCCCCAGCATTTT.

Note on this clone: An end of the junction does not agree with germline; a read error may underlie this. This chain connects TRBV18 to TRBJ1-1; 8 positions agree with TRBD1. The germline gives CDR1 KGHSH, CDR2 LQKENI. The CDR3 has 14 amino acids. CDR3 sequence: CASSTGGEGTKAFF. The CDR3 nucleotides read TGTGCCAGCTCTACAGGGGGAGAGGGCACTAAAGCTTTCTTT.

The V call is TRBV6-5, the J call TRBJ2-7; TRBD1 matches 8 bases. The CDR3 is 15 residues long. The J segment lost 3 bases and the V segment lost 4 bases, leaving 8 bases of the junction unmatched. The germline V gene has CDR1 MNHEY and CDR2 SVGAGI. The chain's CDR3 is CASSSSSTGDYEQYF. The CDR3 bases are TGTGCCAGCAGTTCCTCCTCGACAGGGGACTACGAGCAGTACTTC.

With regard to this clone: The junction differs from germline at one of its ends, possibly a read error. The CDR3 region has the DNA TGTTCCAGCAGCTCAGGGTACAGGGGGCATTCACCCCTCCACTTT. This codes for CSSSSGYRGHSPLHF. J is TRBJ1-6 and V is TRBV7-9; 9 positions match TRBD1. The germline CDR1 and CDR2 sequences are SEHNR and FQNEAQ (reference sequence). The CDR3 has 15 amino acids.

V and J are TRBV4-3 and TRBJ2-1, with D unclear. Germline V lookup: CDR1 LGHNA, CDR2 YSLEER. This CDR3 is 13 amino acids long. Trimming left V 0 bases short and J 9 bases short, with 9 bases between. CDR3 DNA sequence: TGCGCCAGCAGCCAAGATGAGAGGAGTGAGCAGTTCTTC. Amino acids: CASSQDERSEQFF.